This T cell receptor beta chain was sequenced in a study of Graves' ophthalmopathy and Graves' hyperthyroidism. Study-wide findings and caveats: The authors also found most expanded thyroid clonotypes above 0.001 frequency in blood.

If patients had other autoimmune diseases, uncontrolled infections, pregnancy or lactation, they were excluded. The diagnostic workup employed clinical symptoms, serum thyroxine, TRAb, thyroid ultrasound and orbital computed tomography. Fresh peripheral blood, around 10 ml, was the PBMC source. RNA transcripts yielded amplified TCR beta CDR3 regions. First-round RT-PCR with HTBI primers preceded a second-round multiplex PCR. TCRdb reanalysed the multiplex PCR reads using MiXCR and keeps one entry per CDR3 protein. The sample includes about 700,000 distinct CDR3 sequences, 40% of them seen just once. Germline V CDR1 and CDR2: SNHLY, FYNNEI. The V and J ends lost 4 bases and 6 bases, in that order; junction bases with no gene match: 6. CDR3 length: 13 amino acids. This clonotype was seen repeatedly, ten times or more. No antigen is known for it.

This receptor was taken from an adult man with Graves' ophthalmopathy. V and J are TRBV2 and TRBJ2-7, with 7 bases matching TRBD1. Specimen: peripheral blood. CDR3 coding DNA: TGTGCCAGCAGTGGTGACAGGGTGGGCGAGCAGTACTTC. Encoded protein: CASSGDRVGEQYF.